A single sample gave rise to the 27 T cell receptor beta chains below, sequenced in a study of T cell responses to AZD1222 COVID-19 vaccine. Sequencing used immunoSEQ multiplex PCR; TCRdb keeps in-frame clones, though not all of them. The profile covers approximately 100,000 clones, with 70% to 90% appearing a single time and 4.4% taken by the ten largest. The sequences come from peripheral blood, collected 28 days after the second AZD1222 dose. The receptors here all came from an adult who received the AZD1222 COVID-19 vaccine.

The chain carries TRBV19 and TRBJ1-2, with TRBD1 as a possible D gene (5 bases). The CDR3 is made up of 15 amino acids. Germline-derived CDR1 and CDR2 are LNHDA and SQIVND (reference sequence). V was shortened by 7 bases and J by 0 bases, with 15 bases between the two germline ends. The CDR3 sequence: CASTPGTIANYGYTF. The CDR3 DNA sequence: TGTGCCAGTACCCCGGGGACGATAGCTAACTATGGCTACACCTTC.

This clone was observed a few times. At one boundary the junction diverges from the germline segment, which might be a read error. The rearrangement uses TRBV27 and TRBJ2-7, with D hard to call. Germline CDR1 is MNHEY and CDR2 is SMNVEV (reference sequence). The CDR3 is made up of 11 amino acids. The CDR3 DNA sequence: TGTGCCAGCGGTTTCGGTGGGGAGCAGTACTTC. Residues: CASGFGGEQYF.

The rearrangement links TRBV25-1 to TRBJ2-7, with D possibly being TRBD1 or TRBD2 (6 bases each). Germline CDR1 is MGHDK and CDR2 is SYGVNS. V lost 5 bases and J lost 2, with 16 bases in between. The CDR3 totals 15 residues. The DNA for the CDR3 is TGTGCCAGCAGTAGGGGGGTAGGGGCCCCCTACGAGCAGTACTTC. As protein: CASSRGVGAPYEQYF.

The DNA for the CDR3 is TGTGCCAGCAGCCCCGTAACGAGTGAGCAGTTCTTC. As protein: CASSPVTSEQFF. The chain recombines TRBV7-8 with TRBJ2-1; no clear D gene. Looked up from germline, CDR1 is SGHVS and CDR2 is FQNEAQ. V lost 5 bases, J lost 9 bases, and 11 bases lay in between. The CDR3 extends over 12 amino acids. Together with reference TRBV7-8 and TRBJ2-1, the CDR3 gives the full variable domain: GAGVSQSPRYKVAKRGQDVALRCDPISGHVSLFWYQQALGQGPEFLTYFQNEAQLDKSGLPSDRFFAERPEGSVSTLKIQRTQQEDSAVYLCASSPVTSEQFFGPGTRLTVL.

V is TRBV9 and J is TRBJ2-7; D gene uncertain. The CDR3 contains 14 residues. The V end was cut by 3 bases, the J end by 3 bases, with 13 bases between. Germline values: CDR1 SGDLS, CDR2 YYNGEE. The chain's CDR3 is CASSEGTLLYEQYF. The CDR3 DNA sequence: TGTGCCAGCAGCGAGGGTACTCTCCTCTACGAGCAGTACTTC.

The rearrangement joins TRBV30 to TRBJ2-2; 11 nucleotides match TRBD2. V was pared by 2 bases and J by 3 bases, with 8 bases of the junction left unmatched. The CDR3 has 17 amino acids. Germline CDR1 GTSNPN, CDR2 SVGIG (reference sequence). CDR3 amino acids: CAWSRVAGGRDTGELFF. The CDR3, as DNA: TGTGCCTGGAGTCGAGTAGCGGGGGGGCGCGACACCGGGGAGCTGTTTTTT.

V usage is TRBV18 and J usage is TRBJ1-1; D uncertain. V lost 2 bases, J lost 5 bases, and 15 bases lay in between. Germline CDR1 is KGHSH and CDR2 is LQKENI. The length of the CDR3 is 15 residues. The CDR3 DNA sequence: TGTGCCAGCTCACCATCCCGTCTCGAGAGTACTGAAGCTTTCTTT. It yields the protein CASSPSRLESTEAFF. The variable domain in full, with the rest retrieved from reference TRBV18 and TRBJ1-1, is NAGVMQNPRHLVRRRGQEARLRCSPMKGHSHVYWYRQLPEEGLKFMVYLQKENIIDESGMPKERFSAEFPKEGPSILRIQQVVRGDSAAYFCASSPSRLESTEAFFGQGTRLTVV.

The CDR3 nucleotides read TGTGCCATCAGCAGGGGGTCGCCCTACGAGCAGTACTTC. The encoded protein is CAISRGSPYEQYF. The chain couples TRBV10-3 to TRBJ2-7; TRBD1 matches at 7 bases. The CDR3 contains 13 residues. With 6 bases clipped from V and 2 bases from J, the junction kept 4 bases outside the gene matches. Germline V gene data show CDR1 as ENHRY and CDR2 as SYGVKD.

The chain has TRBV7-8 and TRBJ2-2, with a possible D match to TRBD2 (5 bases). CDR1 and CDR2 from the germline V gene are SGHVS and FQNEAQ. Trimming pared 4 bases from V and 5 bases from J, leaving 14 bases between. There are 15 residues in the CDR3. The CDR3 loop is CASSSWVGLTGELFF. The CDR3 DNA follows: TGTGCCAGCAGCTCATGGGTTGGACTTACCGGGGAGCTGTTTTTT.

V and J are TRBV11-3 and TRBJ2-1, with 12 bases lining up with TRBD2. The CDR3 extends over 15 amino acids. Per germline, CDR1 SGHNT and CDR2 YENEEA. The trim removed 4 bases at V and 8 bases at J, leaving 6 bases unmatched. Here the CDR3 DNA reads TGTGCCAGCAGCTACGGACTAGCGGGATCTCATGAGCAGTTCTTC. It translates to CASSYGLAGSHEQFF.

The chain joins TRBV5-1 to TRBJ2-2; D perhaps matches TRBD2 (6 bases). The V end was cut by 4 bases, the J end by 5 bases, with 9 bases between. Germline V lookup: CDR1 SGHRS, CDR2 YFSETQ. The CDR3 spans 13 residues. As DNA, the CDR3 is TGCGCCAGCAGCAAACGGGAGACCGGGGAGCTGTTTTTT. It encodes CASSKRETGELFF.

The J gene is TRBJ1-6, the V gene TRBV7-2, with unresolved D. Trimming left V 8 bases short and J 5 bases short, with 10 bases between. The CDR3 totals 13 residues. Germline lookup yields CDR1 SGHTA and CDR2 FQGNSA. CDR3 protein: CASGRNDNSPLHF. The CDR3 DNA is TGTGCCAGCGGTAGGAATGATAATTCACCCCTCCACTTT.

This clone has a single count. The chain links TRBV6-1 to TRBJ1-1, with 12 nucleotides matching TRBD1. From germline, CDR1 is MNHNS and CDR2 SASEGT. This CDR3 has 15 amino acids. J was trimmed by 5 bases and V by 7 bases; bases with no gene match: 8. The chain's CDR3 is CASTGTGGLLTEAFF. The DNA for the CDR3 is TGTGCCAGCACCGGGACAGGGGGCCTTTTAACTGAAGCTTTCTTT.

This clone was seen just once. The chain combines TRBV6-5 with TRBJ1-1, with D possibly being TRBD1 (5 bases). Germline V gene data show CDR1 as MNHEY and CDR2 as SVGAGI. V was clipped by 2 bases and J by 1 base, with 5 bases between them. The CDR3 consists of 13 residues. The DNA of the CDR3 is TGTGCCAGCAGTTACACAGGGAACACTGAAGCTTTCTTT. This codes for CASSYTGNTEAFF.

The chain carries TRBV14 and TRBJ2-1; D is undetermined. The CDR3 runs to 16 residues. The germline gives CDR1 SGHDN, CDR2 FVKESK. The V end was cut by 4 bases, the J end by 0 bases, with 13 bases between. The CDR3 loop reads CASSRNWGLSYNEQFF. The CDR3 region has the DNA TGTGCCAGCAGCCGGAATTGGGGTCTCTCCTACAATGAGCAGTTCTTC.

V and J are TRBV2 and TRBJ1-2; 11 positions match TRBD1. Germline V gene sequence: CDR1 SNHLY, CDR2 FYNNEI. J was trimmed by 9 bases and V by 11 bases; bases with no gene match: 14. CDR3 length equals 14 residues. CDR3 loop: CAREDRGRENRYTF. CDR3 DNA sequence: TGTGCCCGGGAGGACAGGGGGCGTGAAAATCGCTACACCTTC.

The V and J genes are TRBV7-3 and TRBJ2-2, with 9 bases lining up with TRBD2. Germline V gene sequence: CDR1 SGHTA, CDR2 FQGTGA. There are 16 residues in the CDR3. Losses at the gene ends were 1 base for V and 4 bases for J; bases not matched to a gene: 4. The CDR3 protein is CASSLNSGSATGELFF. In nucleotides, the CDR3 is TGTGCCAGCAGCTTAAATAGCGGGAGTGCCACCGGGGAGCTGTTTTTT.

This clone has just a few counts. The chain combines TRBV5-1 with TRBJ1-2, with a weak D call TRBD1 (6 bases). CDR1 and CDR2 (germline): SGHRS, YFSETQ. The CDR3 has 15 residues. V shed 0 bases and J shed 0 bases, with 9 bases lying between them. CDR3 region: CASSLGQATNYGYTF. The CDR3 DNA sequence: TGCGCCAGCAGCTTGGGACAGGCCACTAACTATGGCTACACCTTC.

The chain combines TRBV5-1 with TRBJ2-5; 7 bases map to TRBD2. In germline, CDR1 is SGHRS, CDR2 YFSETQ. V trimming: 7 bases; J trimming: 2 bases; junction bases outside the gene matches: 5. The CDR3 runs to 13 residues. The DNA for the CDR3 is TGCGCCAGCTACGGCGGGGGACAAGAGACCCAGTACTTC. Translating gives CASYGGGQETQYF.

V and J are TRBV23-1 and TRBJ2-3, with D perhaps matching TRBD2 (6 bases). TRBV23-1 is an ORF, with its function uncertain. V was shortened by 0 bases and J by 0 bases, with 19 bases between the two germline ends. The length of the CDR3 is 19 residues. The CDR3 is CASSQSGTGELDSTDTQYF. As DNA, the CDR3 is TGCGCCAGCAGTCAATCTGGGACTGGGGAACTAGACAGCACAGATACGCAGTATTTT.

This clone was counted only a few times. The chain combines TRBV5-4 with TRBJ2-5, with D perhaps matching TRBD2 (7 bases). Looked up from germline, CDR1 is SGHNT and CDR2 is YYREEE (reference sequence). The V end was cut by 3 bases, the J end by 1 base, with 16 bases between. The CDR3 runs to 16 residues. The CDR3: CASSSMGGASQETQYF. The CDR3, as DNA: TGTGCCAGCAGCTCTATGGGGGGGGCGAGCCAAGAGACCCAGTACTTC.

The V gene is TRBV12-3 or TRBV12-4, the J gene TRBJ2-1; the D is unclear. V shed 7 bases and J shed 0 bases, with 7 bases lying between them. This CDR3 has 13 amino acids. In DNA form, the CDR3 reads TGTGCCAGCACCCGAGACTCCTACAATGAGCAGTTCTTC. This encodes CASTRDSYNEQFF.

This sequence joins TRBV5-1 and TRBJ1-1; 8 bases agree with TRBD1. Germline trimming cut 3 bases from V and 6 bases from J; bases unmatched to any gene: 1. CDR1 is SGHRS, CDR2 YFSETQ, per germline. The CDR3 has 12 amino acids. CDR3 in DNA: TGCGCCAGCAGCTCCAGGGGGCCTGAAGCTTTCTTT. It is translated as CASSSRGPEAFF.

The gene calls are TRBV4-3 and TRBJ1-2; tentative D call: TRBD1 (6 bases). V lost 0 bases and J 7 bases, leaving 12 bases between the germline ends. Germline V lookup: CDR1 LGHNA, CDR2 YSLEER. This CDR3 has 14 residues. The CDR3 spells CASSQDRGGVGYTF. The CDR3 DNA is TGCGCCAGCAGCCAAGATAGGGGGGGCGTTGGCTACACCTTC.

The chain recombines TRBV7-2 with TRBJ2-1; no clear D. The CDR3 consists of 11 residues. Germline CDR1 reads SGHTA; CDR2 reads FQGNSA. Trimming took 3 bases from V and 9 from J, leaving 6 bases between them. For the CDR3, the DNA is TGTGCCAGCAGCTTTAGCAGTGAGCAGTTCTTC. Translated, it gives CASSFSSEQFF.

V usage is TRBV6-4 and J usage is TRBJ1-4; perhaps TRBD1 as D (6 bases). This CDR3 has 15 amino acids. CDR1 is MRHNA and CDR2 is SNTAGT in the germline V gene. V was shortened by 0 bases and J by 8 bases, with 13 bases between the two germline ends. The DNA for the CDR3 is TGTGCCAGCAGTGACTCGTTGGGGAGGGGGGAAAAACTGTTTTTT. Its translation is CASSDSLGRGEKLFF.

The V gene is TRBV5-6, the J gene TRBJ1-5, with D unresolved. This CDR3 comprises 12 residues. The germline V gene encodes CDR1 SGHDT and CDR2 YYEEEE. Trimming took 2 bases from V and 4 from J, leaving 4 bases between them. The CDR3 coding sequence is TGTGCCAGCAGCTTCGGAAATCAGCCCCAGCATTTT. Translated, it gives CASSFGNQPQHF.